This T cell receptor beta chain was sequenced for a study of post-analysis software for immune sequencing data. General study results and limits: By F measure, strong co-clustering occurred among samples prepared in the same batch. Five or six TRBV segments, TRBV5-6, TRBV5-1 and TRBV20-1 among them, were found more frequent in patients than controls.

This clonotype came up a few times. The antigen remains unidentified. The CDR3 sequence is 15 residues long. V shed 0 bases, J shed 6 bases, and the junction held 7 bases outside the gene matches. CDR1 and CDR2 (germline): SGHRS, YFSETQ. Researchers reported that TCR beta cDNA libraries carried unique molecular identifiers. TCRdb reanalysed the PCR reads using MiXCR and keeps one entry per CDR3 protein. The sample consists of about 820,000 distinct CDR3 sequences, around 53% of them appearing once. The chain links TRBV5-1 to TRBJ2-7; TRBD2 matches 9 bases. This TCR was sampled from a girl under 18 with multiple sclerosis. What was sequenced was blood. The CDR3 nucleotides read TGCGCCAGCAGCTTGGAAGCGGGGGGAAGTTCCGAGCAGTACTTC. This sequence encodes CASSLEAGGSSEQYF.